The 20 T cell receptor beta chains given below trace back to one sample, sequenced in a study of blood T cells in healthy people across ages. Using a J-beta primer mix together with a sample-barcoded 5' primer, a second PCR was run for roughly 6 to 11 cycles. TCRdb fed the 5' RACE reads into MiXCR, producing one record per CDR3 protein. The table has 750,000 to 950,000 distinct CDR3 sequences, more than 25% seen once. The same data also went into a second study, on T cells of mothers and their children.

Sequenced input: blood. Receptors originate from a boy younger than 18 in good health.

This clonotype was seen just once. This CDR3 is CASSPFGTLGTDTQYF. CDR3 sequence (DNA): TGTGCCAGCAGCCCTTTCGGGACCCTTGGAACAGATACGCAGTATTTT. This rearrangement joins TRBV9 to TRBJ2-3, with D perhaps matching TRBD1 or TRBD2 (5 bases each). CDR1 SGDLS and CDR2 YYNGEE come from the germline V gene. The germline V and J ends were trimmed by 4 bases and 3 bases, with 18 bases remaining between them. The CDR3 covers 16 residues.

The V call is TRBV7-8, the J call TRBJ1-6; D is possibly TRBD1 (5 bases). The germline gives CDR1 SGHVS, CDR2 FQNEAQ. V was shortened by 0 bases and J by 10 bases, with 13 bases between the two germline ends. CDR3 length: 15 residues. The chain's CDR3 is CASSLATGTHSPLHF. The DNA of the CDR3 is TGTGCCAGCAGCTTAGCGACTGGGACCCACTCACCCCTCCACTTT.

This clonotype was detected only a few times. The J gene is TRBJ2-4, the V gene TRBV27; D gene uncertain. Germline V gives CDR1 MNHEY, CDR2 SMNVEV (reference sequence). Trimming took 3 bases from V and 9 from J, leaving 18 bases between them. This CDR3 region has 15 residues. CDR3 sequence: CASSFLLSPSSIQYF. CDR3 sequence (DNA): TGTGCCAGCAGTTTCCTCCTATCACCCAGCAGCATTCAGTACTTC.

This clonotype showed up just a few times. V gene TRBV12-3 or TRBV12-4 combines with J gene TRBJ1-5; 8 bases match TRBD1. V trimming: 3 bases; J trimming: 2 bases; junction bases outside the gene matches: 3. The CDR3 is made up of 15 amino acids. Here the CDR3 DNA reads TGTGCCAGCAGTTTGCAGGGACAGGGCAATCAGCCCCAGCATTTT. The encoded protein is CASSLQGQGNQPQHF.

The chain employs TRBV2 and TRBJ1-1, with D unclear. Trimming cost V 6 bases and J 4 bases, with 15 bases left between them. Germline V gene sequence: CDR1 SNHLY, CDR2 FYNNEI. The CDR3 sequence is 14 residues long. The CDR3, as DNA: TGTGCCAGCAGGGTCCAGGCTCCAGGCACTGAAGCTTTCTTT. Translating gives CASRVQAPGTEAFF.

The chain combines TRBV20-1 with TRBJ1-2; 11 bases map to TRBD1. Germline CDR1 and CDR2: DFQATT and SNEGSKA (reference sequence). V shed 2 bases, J shed 7 bases, and the junction held 6 bases outside the gene matches. The CDR3 sequence is 14 residues long. CDR3 in amino acids: CSARLGQGDSGYTF. The CDR3 DNA sequence: TGCAGTGCTAGACTGGGACAGGGGGATAGTGGCTACACCTTC.

The chain carries TRBV29-1 and TRBJ2-1; D is unresolved. This CDR3 is built from 12 residues. Looked up from germline, CDR1 is SQVTM and CDR2 is ANQGSEA. The V gene lost 3 bases and the J gene lost 6 bases, with 9 bases spanning the gap. Here the CDR3 reads CSVDAAINEQFF. The CDR3 DNA reads as TGCAGCGTTGATGCGGCAATCAATGAGCAGTTCTTC.

This clonotype came up a few times. This rearrangement joins TRBV20-1 to TRBJ1-2; 7 bases fit TRBD1. This CDR3 is built from 13 residues. Germline-derived CDR1 and CDR2 are DFQATT and SNEGSKA (reference sequence). V gave up 5 bases and J gave up 4 bases; unmatched junction bases: 7. The CDR3 spells CSAEEGATYGYTF. CDR3 nucleotide sequence: TGCAGTGCTGAGGAGGGGGCGACCTATGGCTACACCTTC.

In this sample, this clonotype turned up a few times. The chain joins TRBV28 to TRBJ2-2, with D unclear. Trimming took off 5 bases at V and 6 bases at J, with 19 bases between the two ends. The CDR3 runs to 16 residues. Germline loops: CDR1 MDHEN, CDR2 SYDVKM. The CDR3 coding sequence is TGTGCCAGCAGTACCCCGTCCGGCCCCAACCCCGGGGAGCTGTTTTTT. This codes for CASSTPSGPNPGELFF.

The J gene is TRBJ1-3, the V gene TRBV7-9; no definite D call. CDR3 length: 15 residues. V gave up 0 bases and J gave up 8 bases, with 14 bases separating them. Germline-derived CDR1 and CDR2 are SEHNR and FQNEAQ (reference sequence). The DNA for the CDR3 is TGTGCCAGCAGCTTAGCGCGGGGTTCACGGCACACCATATATTTT. It specifies CASSLARGSRHTIYF.

This clonotype was counted only a few times. This chain uses TRBV20-1 with TRBJ2-5; the D gene is possibly TRBD2 (6 bases). The J call may not be correct, given that the DNA end is closer to TRBJ2-7. CDR1 is DFQATT and CDR2 is SNEGSKA in the germline V gene (reference sequence). The CDR3 is 11 residues long. The CDR3: CSARGLVEQYF. The CDR3 DNA follows: TGCAGTGCTAGAGGACTAGTCGAGCAGTACTTC.

Points on this clonotype: Its ends do not fully match the called genes, so a read error is possible. The chain uses TRBV3-1 and TRBJ2-5, with 15 bases aligning to TRBD2. The CDR3 loop spans 18 amino acids. From germline, CDR1 is LGHDT and CDR2 YNNKEL (reference sequence). CDR3 protein: CVSSPGLAGGHGQETQYF. CDR3 coding DNA: TGTGTCAGCAGCCCAGGACTAGCGGGGGGGCACGGGCAAGAGACCCAGTACTTC.

The J gene is TRBJ2-5, the V gene TRBV15; possibly TRBD1 for D (6 bases). The J call may be wrong; the DNA end is better matched by TRBJ2-7. The CDR3 totals 14 residues. CDR1 is LNHNV and CDR2 is YYDKDF in the germline V gene (reference sequence). The CDR3 DNA reads TGTGCCACCAGCAGAGATAGCAGGGGCTACGAGCAGTACTTC. Translation: CATSRDSRGYEQYF.

The rearrangement joins TRBV25-1 to TRBJ2-1, with D maybe TRBD2 (6 bases). V lost 3 bases, J lost 4 bases, and 13 bases lay in between. This CDR3 has 15 amino acids. The germline gives CDR1 MGHDK, CDR2 SYGVNS. The CDR3 DNA sequence: TGTGCCAGCAGTGAGGCGGGGCAAACTTACAATGAGCAGTTCTTC. Its protein is CASSEAGQTYNEQFF.

This rearrangement joins TRBV10-3 to TRBJ1-1; weak D call: TRBD1 (5 bases). Germline V gene sequence: CDR1 ENHRY, CDR2 SYGVKD. V dropped 8 bases and J dropped 2 bases, with 15 bases sitting between them. The CDR3 runs 14 residues. The CDR3 nucleotides read TGTGCCATCCGAGGGAGGGGACTAAACACTGAAGCTTTCTTT. Its translation: CAIRGRGLNTEAFF.

This clonotype was found a few times. The chain combines TRBV11-2 with TRBJ2-5, with 9 positions matching TRBD2. This CDR3 is 14 amino acids long. Germline CDR1 and CDR2: SGHAT and FQNNGV. V was pared by 5 bases and J by 3 bases, with 4 bases of the junction left unmatched. The CDR3 region is CASSRRTSEETQYF. The CDR3 DNA follows: TGTGCCAGCAGCCGACGGACTAGCGAAGAGACCCAGTACTTC.

The chain recombines TRBV3-1 with TRBJ2-1; 10 nucleotides align to TRBD1. The end of the DNA fits TRBJ2-7 better, so the J call may be wrong. The CDR3 consists of 16 residues. The germline V gene encodes CDR1 LGHDT and CDR2 YNNKEL (reference sequence). In DNA, the CDR3 is TGTGCCAGCAGCCAAGATGGCGGGACAGGGGCCCACGAGCAGTACTTC. Amino acids: CASSQDGGTGAHEQYF.

The rearrangement links TRBV5-1 to TRBJ1-2; 7 bases agree with TRBD1. The V segment lost 0 bases and the J segment 8 bases; nucleotides outside the gene matches: 10. Germline CDR1 is SGHRS and CDR2 is YFSETQ. CDR3 size: 15 residues. In DNA form, the CDR3 reads TGCGCCAGCAGCTTGGCCGGGTCAGGGGGAGAGGGCTACACCTTC. Encoded protein: CASSLAGSGGEGYTF.

J is TRBJ1-1 and V is TRBV29-1, with D maybe TRBD1 (5 bases). V gave up 4 bases and J gave up 5 bases, with 14 bases separating them. CDR1 and CDR2 (germline): SQVTM, ANQGSEA. The CDR3 has 13 residues. The CDR3 reads CSVGTGGDTEAFF. The CDR3 DNA reads TGCAGCGTTGGGACGGGGGGGGATACTGAAGCTTTCTTT.

In its sample, this clonotype was seen a few times. This chain links TRBV12-3 or TRBV12-4 with TRBJ2-1; possibly TRBD1 or TRBD2 for D (5 bases each). V shed 8 bases and J shed 0 bases, with 11 bases lying between them. There are 14 residues in the CDR3. The CDR3 nucleotides are TGTGCCAGCTACAAGGGGAGCTCCTACAATGAGCAGTTCTTC. Protein product: CASYKGSSYNEQFF.